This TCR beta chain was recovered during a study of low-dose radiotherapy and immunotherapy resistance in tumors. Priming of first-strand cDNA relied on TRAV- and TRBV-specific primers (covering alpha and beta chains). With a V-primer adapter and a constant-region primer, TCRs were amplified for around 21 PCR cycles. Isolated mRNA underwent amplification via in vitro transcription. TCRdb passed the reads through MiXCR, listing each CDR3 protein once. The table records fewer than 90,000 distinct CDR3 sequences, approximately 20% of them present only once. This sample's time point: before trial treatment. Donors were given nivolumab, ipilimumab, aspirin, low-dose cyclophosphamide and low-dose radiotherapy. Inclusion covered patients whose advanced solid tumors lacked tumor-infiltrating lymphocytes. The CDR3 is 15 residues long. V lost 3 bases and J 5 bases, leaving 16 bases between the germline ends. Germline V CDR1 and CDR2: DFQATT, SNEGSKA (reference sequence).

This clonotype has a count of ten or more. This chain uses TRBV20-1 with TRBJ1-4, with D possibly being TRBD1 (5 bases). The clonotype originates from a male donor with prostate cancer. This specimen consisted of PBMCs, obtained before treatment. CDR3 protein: CSARKDWDPNEKLFF. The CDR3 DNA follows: TGCAGTGCTAGGAAAGATTGGGACCCAAATGAAAAACTGTTTTTT.